Here is one T cell receptor beta chain with its context. This clone was seen a single time. Its antigen specificity is not known. Per-base quality was not reported, and no clone a single base away is much larger than it. Libraries came from the immunoSEQ multiplex PCR assay. High-throughput sequencing of the T-cell receptor beta chain was performed on primary melanoma tumor tissue. On the study's bioinformatics: The repertoire analyses covered TCRB CDR3 sharing between samples and the distribution of insertions and deletions. A gradient-boosted model ranked the predictive value of the T-cell fraction against histopathological variables. Not all clones reach the TCRdb copy of this immuneACCESS table, which keeps in-frame sequences only. Checked studies attribute under half of the gap to unresolved V genes and leave the rest unexplained. The D gene and trimming were derived from the DNA, and the V and J assignments and clone size from that table. The sample contains more than 200 clones, approximately 90% of them found a single time. The ten largest clones capture 9.5% to 15% of the sample.

V loses 5 bases, J loses 0 bases, and the germline ends lie 6 bases apart. The CDR3 runs 13 residues from the cysteine to the phenylalanine. Only the CDR3 region is kept as DNA, spanning 39 bases read in frame from base 1. For CDR1 and CDR2, the germline V gene (reference sequence) lists LNHDA and SQIVND. The patients had surgically resected primary melanoma that was considered potentially curable but at risk of metastatic recurrence. The data are from a study of primary melanoma T cells and metastatic recurrence (dated by TCRdb to 2020 to 2021). In the study overall: The cohort consisted of nearly 200 primary melanomas of stage T2 to T4, each more than 1 mm thick. The study tested whether T-cell fraction and T-cell repertoire clonality in primary melanoma tumors predicted patient outcome. Progression-free survival was the clinical outcome compared against the T-cell fraction measured by TCR beta sequencing. Histopathological grading of tumor-infiltrating lymphocytes served as the comparison point for the T-cell fraction derived from sequencing.

Broad study findings and their caveats: Progression-free survival was reportedly predicted by the tumor T-cell fraction independently of thickness, ulceration, mitotic rate and age. The authors presented an effective T-cell-mediated antitumor response in primary melanoma only as a suggestion and not as a demonstrated mechanism. A T-cell fraction above 20% appeared protective regardless of ulceration status, mitotic rate or nodal disease. Adding T-cell fraction to tumor thickness reportedly improved progression-free survival prediction more than adding any other histopathological variable.

This chain joins TRBV19 to TRBJ2-3; no D gene can be assigned with confidence. The sample consisted of melanoma tumor tissue. This sequence originates from a human donor with melanoma. The nucleotide sequence is given as TGTGCCAGTAGTCTTCAGAGCACAGATACGCAGTATTTT. The resulting protein is CASSLQSTDTQYF.